This is a list of T cell receptor beta chains from one sample in a study of cytomegalovirus exposure and HLA in healthy donors. Clones were read by immunoSEQ multiplex PCR, and TCRdb kept only the in-frame ones, dropping some. The sample's table shows roughly 65,000 clones. The sequenced sample was PBMCs. The receptors come from a boy younger than 18 in good health and CMV-seronegative. Both conserved end residues are part of each CDR3. The D gene is left open where the match is weak. Rows may omit the clone size; those that give it use once, few, many or a size class.

D	V	size	J	CDR3	DNA
TRBD2	TRBV5-1	NA	TRBJ2-3	CASSLTQLAGGPADTQYF	TGCGCCAGCAGCTTGACCCAACTAGCGGGGGGGCCCGCAGATACGCAGTATTTT
TRBD1	TRBV6-1	NA	TRBJ1-3	CASSGTGEFGNTIYF	TGTGCCAGCAGTGGGACAGGGGAATTTGGAAACACCATATATTTT
TRBD1	TRBV5-1	NA	TRBJ1-5	CASSLGTGLLNSNQPQHF	TGCGCCAGCAGCTTAGGGACAGGGTTATTGAATAGCAATCAGCCCCAGCATTTT
NA	TRBV9	NA	TRBJ1-1	CASSVARNTEAFF	TGTGCCAGCAGCGTAGCTAGGAACACTGAAGCTTTCTTT
TRBD1	TRBV2	NA	TRBJ1-2	CASGGDRGGYTF	TGTGCCAGCGGGGGGGACAGGGGTGGCTACACCTTC
TRBD1	TRBV11-3	NA	TRBJ2-2	CASTPGQGGTGELFF	TGTGCCAGCACACCGGGACAGGGAGGCACCGGGGAGCTGTTTTTT
NA	TRBV18	NA	TRBJ1-5	CTSSPTTGSDQPQHF	TGTACCAGCTCACCGACTACAGGGAGCGATCAGCCCCAGCATTTT
TRBD1	TRBV10-3	NA	TRBJ1-2	CAISDVQGQQNYGYTF	TGTGCCATCAGTGACGTACAGGGGCAACAAAACTATGGCTACACCTTC
NA	TRBV4-1	NA	TRBJ2-7	CASSQGSRELYEQYF	TGCGCCAGCAGCCAAGGATCTCGGGAACTCTACGAGCAGTACTTC
NA	TRBV29-1	NA	TRBJ1-1	CSVGDTEAFF	TGCAGCGTTGGCGACACTGAAGCTTTCTTT
TRBD1	TRBV6-5	NA	TRBJ2-7	CASRSQGTGPYEQYF	TGTGCCAGCAGATCCCAGGGGACAGGGCCTTACGAGCAGTACTTC
TRBD1	TRBV7-9	NA	TRBJ1-1	CASSPTDRGPEAFF	TGTGCCAGCAGCCCTACGGACAGGGGGCCTGAAGCTTTCTTT
NA	TRBV11-2	NA	TRBJ1-6	CASSLWGGVENSPLHF	TGTGCCAGCAGCTTATGGGGGGGGGTAGAGAATTCACCCCTCCACTTT
NA	TRBV29-1	NA	TRBJ1-2	CSVDRTLYGYTF	TGCAGCGTTGACAGAACCCTCTATGGCTACACCTTC
TRBD1	TRBV7-3	NA	TRBJ2-3	CASRSPQGAITDTQYF	TGTGCCAGCAGGTCCCCTCAGGGGGCCATCACAGATACGCAGTATTTT
NA	TRBV27	NA	TRBJ1-4	CASSVGVGLSKLFF	TGTGCCAGCAGTGTGGGAGTCGGCCTGTCAAAACTGTTTTTT
NA	TRBV5-1	NA	TRBJ1-1	CASSSGTGVVTEAFF	TGCGCCAGCAGCTCAGGGACGGGGGTTGTCACTGAAGCTTTCTTT
NA	TRBV7-9	NA	TRBJ2-3	CASSYSLATGSDTQYF	TGTGCCAGCAGCTACAGTCTGGCCACAGGGTCCGATACGCAGTATTTT
NA	TRBV4-1	NA	TRBJ1-5	CASSQVVSRGEPQHF	TGCGCCAGCAGCCAAGTAGTATCCCGTGGAGAGCCCCAGCATTTT
TRBD1	TRBV5-6	NA	TRBJ1-1	CASSLPTGPLNTEAFF	TGTGCCAGCAGCTTGCCGACAGGGCCTCTGAACACTGAAGCTTTCTTT
NA	TRBV7-2	NA	TRBJ2-7	CASSLSQNEQYF	TGTGCCAGCAGCTTATCTCAGAACGAGCAGTACTTC
TRBD1	TRBV13	NA	TRBJ1-1	CASSMDRGVTEAFF	TGTGCCAGCAGCATGGACAGGGGGGTCACTGAAGCTTTCTTT
TRBD2	TRBV9	NA	TRBJ2-4	CASSVAAGGDIQYF	TGTGCCAGCAGCGTAGCAGCGGGAGGGGACATTCAGTACTTC
TRBD2	TRBV7-9	NA	TRBJ2-7	CASSLAAGVSSYEQYF	TGTGCCAGCAGCTTAGCAGCGGGAGTGAGCTCCTACGAGCAGTACTTC
NA	TRBV6-6	NA	TRBJ2-1	CASTGDINFDEQFF	TGTGCCAGCACCGGGGACATTAATTTCGATGAGCAGTTCTTC
NA	TRBV10-3	NA	TRBJ1-1	CAITSNTEAFF	TGTGCCATCACCTCGAACACTGAAGCTTTCTTT
NA	TRBV6-5	NA	TRBJ2-1	CASSYSRGGVNEQFF	TGTGCCAGCAGTTACTCTCGCGGGGGCGTAAATGAGCAGTTCTTC
NA	TRBV7-9	NA	TRBJ1-5	CASSLTAGGIGQPQHF	TGTGCCAGCAGCTTAACGGCAGGAGGCATCGGTCAGCCCCAGCATTTT
NA	TRBV9	NA	TRBJ1-1	CASSVGGVRNTEAFF	TGTGCCAGCAGCGTAGGGGGAGTAAGGAACACTGAAGCTTTCTTT
NA	TRBV5-6	NA	TRBJ1-4	CASITRGTNEKLFF	TGTGCCAGCATCACTCGGGGAACTAATGAAAAACTGTTTTTT
TRBD1	TRBV19	NA	TRBJ1-1	CASSTTGEWTEAFF	TGTGCCAGTTCTACCACAGGGGAGTGGACTGAAGCTTTCTTT
TRBD1	TRBV11-2	medium-sized	TRBJ1-2	CASSSGTVYGYTF	TGTGCCAGCAGCTCGGGGACAGTCTATGGCTACACCTTC
TRBD1	TRBV6-5	NA	TRBJ1-5	CASSSGTGVSNQPQHF	TGTGCCAGCAGTTCCGGGACAGGGGTTAGCAATCAGCCCCAGCATTTT
NA	TRBV30	NA	TRBJ2-2	CAWSGYSGELFF	TGTGCCTGGAGTGGCTATTCCGGGGAGCTGTTTTTT
TRBD1	TRBV29-1	NA	TRBJ2-7	CSVGQGSYEQYF	TGCAGCGTTGGACAGGGCTCCTACGAGCAGTACTTC
NA	TRBV6-5	NA	TRBJ1-6	CASLGAGDNSPLHF	TGTGCCAGCTTAGGGGCAGGGGATAATTCACCCCTCCACTTT
NA	TRBV5-4	NA	TRBJ1-1	CASSLAGDFTEAFF	TGTGCCAGCAGCTTGGCGGGGGACTTCACTGAAGCTTTCTTT
TRBD1	TRBV19	NA	TRBJ2-7	CASSLSGQGYEQYF	TGTGCCAGTAGTCTCTCTGGACAGGGTTACGAGCAGTACTTC
NA	TRBV11-2	NA	TRBJ1-3	CASSLDSKGNTIYF	TGTGCCAGCAGCTTAGATAGCAAGGGAAACACCATATATTTT
NA	TRBV5-1	NA	TRBJ1-2	CASSLLDTNYGYTF	TGCGCCAGCAGCTTGCTGGACACTAACTATGGCTACACCTTC
NA	TRBV6-1	NA	TRBJ1-5	CASSGERYQPQHF	TGTGCCAGCAGTGGGGAGAGATATCAGCCCCAGCATTTT